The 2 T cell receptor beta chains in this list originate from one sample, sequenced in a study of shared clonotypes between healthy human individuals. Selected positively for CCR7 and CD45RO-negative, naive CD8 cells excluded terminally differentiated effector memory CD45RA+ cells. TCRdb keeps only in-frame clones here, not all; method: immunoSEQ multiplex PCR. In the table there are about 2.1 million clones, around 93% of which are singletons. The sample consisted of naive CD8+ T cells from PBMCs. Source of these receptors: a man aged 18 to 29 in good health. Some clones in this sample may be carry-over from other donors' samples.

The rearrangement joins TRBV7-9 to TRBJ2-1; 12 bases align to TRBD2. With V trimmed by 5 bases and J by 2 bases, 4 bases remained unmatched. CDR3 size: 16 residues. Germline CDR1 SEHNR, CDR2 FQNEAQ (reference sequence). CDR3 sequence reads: CASSTTSGSPYNEQFF. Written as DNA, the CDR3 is TGTGCCAGCAGCACGACTAGCGGGAGCCCCTACAATGAGCAGTTCTTC.

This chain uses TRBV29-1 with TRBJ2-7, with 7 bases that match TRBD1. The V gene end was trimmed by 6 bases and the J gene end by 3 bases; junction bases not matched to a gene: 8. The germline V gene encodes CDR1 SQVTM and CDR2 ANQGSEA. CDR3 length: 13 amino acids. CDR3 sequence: CSVATGPLYEQYF. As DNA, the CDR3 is TGCAGCGTCGCGACAGGGCCCCTCTACGAGCAGTACTTC.